Sequencing of this TCR beta chain was carried out in a study of tumour-infiltrating T cells in Burkitt lymphoma. The overall study: Productive clonality predicted overall and progression-free survival.

This CDR3 is 15 amino acids long. CDR1 is GTSNPN, CDR2 SVGIG, per germline (reference sequence). J lost 6 bases, V lost 1 base, and 6 bases had no gene match. Measured with immunoSEQ multiplex PCR; TCRdb has only the in-frame clones, and not every one. The sample comprises about 2,600 clones, about 85% of which are singletons, and around 6.5% rests with the top ten. The sample consisted of tumor tissue. The receptor was isolated from a human donor with diffuse large B-cell lymphoma. The chain combines TRBV30 with TRBJ2-7; 13 bases fit TRBD2. The CDR3: CAWSELAGGPGEQYF. DNA for the CDR3: TGTGCCTGGAGTGAACTAGCGGGGGGGCCAGGCGAGCAGTACTTC.